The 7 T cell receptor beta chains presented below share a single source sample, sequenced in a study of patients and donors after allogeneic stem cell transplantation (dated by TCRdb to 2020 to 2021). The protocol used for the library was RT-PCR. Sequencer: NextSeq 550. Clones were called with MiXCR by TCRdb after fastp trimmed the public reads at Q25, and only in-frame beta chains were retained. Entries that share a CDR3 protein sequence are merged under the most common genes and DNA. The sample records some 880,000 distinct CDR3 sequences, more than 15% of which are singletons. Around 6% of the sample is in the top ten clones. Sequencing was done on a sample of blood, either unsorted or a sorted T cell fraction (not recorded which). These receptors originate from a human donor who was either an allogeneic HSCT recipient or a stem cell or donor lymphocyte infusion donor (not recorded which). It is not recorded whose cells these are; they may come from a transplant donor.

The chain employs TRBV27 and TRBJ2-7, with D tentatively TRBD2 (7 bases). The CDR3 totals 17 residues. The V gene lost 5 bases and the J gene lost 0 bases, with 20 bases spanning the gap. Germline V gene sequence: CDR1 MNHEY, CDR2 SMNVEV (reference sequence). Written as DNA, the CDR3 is TGTGCCAGCAGTCCAGAGAGAGGGGGAGGGCTCTCCTACGAGCAGTACTTC. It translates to CASSPERGGGLSYEQYF.

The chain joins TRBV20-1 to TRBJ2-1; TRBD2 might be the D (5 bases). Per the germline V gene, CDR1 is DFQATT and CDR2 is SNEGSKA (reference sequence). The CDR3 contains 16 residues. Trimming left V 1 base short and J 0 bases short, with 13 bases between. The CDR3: CSARVPQRSSYNEQFF. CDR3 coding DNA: TGCAGTGCTAGAGTGCCCCAGCGGAGCTCCTACAATGAGCAGTTCTTC.

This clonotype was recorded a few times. Here the CDR3 DNA reads TGTGCCAGCAGCCAAATCAGACAGGGGACCGGGGAGCTGTTTTTT. Residues: CASSQIRQGTGELFF. V usage is TRBV3-1 and J usage is TRBJ2-2; 8 positions match TRBD1. Germline CDR1 LGHDT, CDR2 YNNKEL (reference sequence). V was pared by 2 bases and J by 5 bases, with 4 bases of the junction left unmatched. The CDR3 has 15 amino acids.

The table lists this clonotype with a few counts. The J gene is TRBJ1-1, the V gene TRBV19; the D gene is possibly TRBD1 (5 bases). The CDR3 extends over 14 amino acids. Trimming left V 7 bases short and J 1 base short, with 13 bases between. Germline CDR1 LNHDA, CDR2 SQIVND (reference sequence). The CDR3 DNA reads TGTGCCAGTACCCTGACAGCGGAGAACACTGAAGCTTTCTTT. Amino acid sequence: CASTLTAENTEAFF.

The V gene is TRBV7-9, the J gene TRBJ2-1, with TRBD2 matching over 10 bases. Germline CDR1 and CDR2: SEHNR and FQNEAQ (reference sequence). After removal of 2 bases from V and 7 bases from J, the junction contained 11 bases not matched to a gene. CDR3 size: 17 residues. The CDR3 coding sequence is TGTGCCAGCAGCTTAATGGCGCTAGCGGGAGCTGGGAATGAGCAGTTCTTC. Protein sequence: CASSLMALAGAGNEQFF. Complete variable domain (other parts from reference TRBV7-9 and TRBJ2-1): DTGVSQNPRHKITKRGQNVTFRCDPISEHNRLYWYRQTLGQGPEFLTYFQNEAQLEKSRLLSDRFSAERPKGSFSTLEIQRTEQGDSAMYLCASSLMALAGAGNEQFFGPGTRLTVL.

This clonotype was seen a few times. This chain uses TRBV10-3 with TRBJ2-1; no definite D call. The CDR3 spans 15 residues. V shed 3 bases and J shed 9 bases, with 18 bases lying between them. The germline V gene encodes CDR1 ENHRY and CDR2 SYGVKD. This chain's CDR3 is CAISDQADWAGEQFF. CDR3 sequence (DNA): TGTGCCATCAGTGATCAGGCCGACTGGGCCGGTGAGCAGTTCTTC.

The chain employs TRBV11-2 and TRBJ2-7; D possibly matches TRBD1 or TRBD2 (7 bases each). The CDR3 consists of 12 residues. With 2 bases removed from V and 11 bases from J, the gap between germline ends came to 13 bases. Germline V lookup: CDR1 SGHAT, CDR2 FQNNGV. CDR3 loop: CASSLWEGAEYF. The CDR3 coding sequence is TGTGCCAGCAGCTTATGGGAGGGGGCTGAGTACTTC.